These 15 T cell receptor beta chains share one sample of origin, sequenced in a study of blood T cell repertoires in COVID-19. This table comes from immunoSEQ multiplex PCR, and its TCRdb copy is limited to in-frame clones, with some not included. Of 130,000 or so clones in the sample, roughly 84% are singletons; the top ten hold about 8%. The specimen was peripheral blood. The receptor set was obtained from a woman aged 60 to 75 with acute or convalescent COVID-19.

The V gene is TRBV5-1, the J gene TRBJ2-5; 7 nucleotides agree with TRBD1. Germline values: CDR1 SGHRS, CDR2 YFSETQ. The CDR3 has 16 residues. Trimming cost V 0 bases and J 6 bases; bases outside gene matches: 11. The CDR3 region is CASSLEVDRAVKTQYF. The CDR3 region has the DNA TGCGCCAGCAGCTTGGAAGTTGACAGGGCGGTGAAGACCCAGTACTTC. The full variable domain, completed using reference TRBV5-1 and TRBJ2-5, is KAGVTQTPRYLIKTRGQQVTLSCSPISGHRSVSWYQQTPGQGLQFLFEYFSETQRNKGNFPGRFSGRQFSNSRSEMNVSTLELGDSALYLCASSLEVDRAVKTQYFGPGTRLLVL.

This clone was counted between two and nine times. The V and J genes are TRBV2 and TRBJ1-1, with D unresolved. CDR1 and CDR2 (germline): SNHLY, FYNNEI. Trimming cost V 3 bases and J 6 bases, with 8 bases left between them. This CDR3 comprises 12 residues. The CDR3 nucleotides are TGTGCCAGCAGTGAGTCCGGGGCTGAAGCTTTCTTT. This gives the protein CASSESGAEAFF. The variable domain in full, completed from reference TRBV2 and TRBJ1-1, reads EPEVTQTPSHQVTQMGQEVILRCVPISNHLYFYWYRQILGQKVEFLVSFYNNEISEKSEIFDDQFSVERPDGSNFTLKIRSTKLEDSAMYFCASSESGAEAFFGQGTRLTVV.

V gene TRBV11-2 combines with J gene TRBJ2-7; D call uncertain. V shed 3 bases and J shed 7 bases, with 10 bases lying between them. The CDR3 has 12 residues. CDR1 SGHAT and CDR2 FQNNGV come from the germline V gene. In DNA, the CDR3 is TGTGCCAGCAGCTTTGGTCGAGGTGAGCAGTACTTC. Residues: CASSFGRGEQYF.

Of note for this clone: Mismatch with germline at one junction end may stem from a read error. V gene TRBV7-7 combines with J gene TRBJ2-1; 11 bases are shared with TRBD2. The CDR3 is made up of 18 amino acids. CDR1 and CDR2 from the germline V gene are SSHAT and FNYEAQ (reference sequence). DNA for the CDR3: TGTGCTAGCAGCTTACGACTAGCGGGGACCAGCTCCTACAATGAGCAGTTCTTC. Translation gives CASSLRLAGTSSYNEQFF.

This clone has only one observation. The gene calls are TRBV12-5 and TRBJ2-5, with D tentatively TRBD1 (6 bases). Germline CDR1 LGHNT, CDR2 FRNRAP. The CDR3 consists of 14 residues. The V gene lost 7 bases and the J gene lost 5 bases, with 17 bases spanning the gap. CDR3 DNA: TGTGCTAGTGATTTAGGCAGGGGAGTGGAGACCCAGTACTTC. It specifies CASDLGRGVETQYF.

This rearrangement joins TRBV12-3 or TRBV12-4 to TRBJ1-3; 7 bases align to TRBD1. There are 13 residues in the CDR3. V lost 8 bases, J lost 6 bases, and 7 bases stayed unmatched. Here the CDR3 DNA reads TGTGCCAGCGCGACAGGGATGGCAAACACCATATATTTT. It specifies CASATGMANTIYF.

This clone was seen only once. The chain recombines TRBV28 with TRBJ1-5; tentatively, D is TRBD1 (5 bases). Trimming shortened V by 5 bases and J by 6 bases, and 17 bases separated the two germline ends. From germline, CDR1 is MDHEN and CDR2 SYDVKM. The CDR3 contains 15 residues. The CDR3 protein is CASSVNTGASQPQHF. CDR3 coding DNA: TGTGCCAGCAGTGTGAATACAGGTGCGAGTCAGCCCCAGCATTTT.

The chain is built from TRBV6-5 and TRBJ2-7; 7 nucleotides match TRBD1. Germline V gives CDR1 MNHEY, CDR2 SVGAGI. The CDR3 is 14 amino acids. Unmatched junction bases numbered 6, after V lost 5 bases and J lost 2 bases. In nucleotides, the CDR3 is TGTGCCAGCAGTACCACAGGGGCCCCCTACGAGCAGTACTTC. Amino acids: CASSTTGAPYEQYF.

This chain connects TRBV29-1 to TRBJ1-5; 7 nucleotides line up with TRBD1. This CDR3 comprises 14 residues. Germline values: CDR1 SQVTM, CDR2 ANQGSEA. Trimming removed 7 bases from V and 4 bases from J; junction bases left unmatched: 10. CDR3 nucleotide sequence: TGCAGCGCCTCCGGGACAGACCCTAATCAGCCCCAGCATTTT. Its translation: CSASGTDPNQPQHF. Complete variable domain (other parts from reference TRBV29-1 and TRBJ1-5): SAVISQKPSRDICQRGTSLTIQCQVDSQVTMMFWYRQQPGQSLTLIATANQGSEATYESGFVIDKFPISRPNLTFSTLTVSNMSPEDSSIYLCSASGTDPNQPQHFGDGTRLSIL.

The sample holds one count of this clone. J is TRBJ1-3 and V is TRBV4-3; D remains ambiguous. V dropped 3 bases and J dropped 0 bases, with 9 bases sitting between them. This CDR3 is 15 amino acids long. Germline V gives CDR1 LGHNA, CDR2 YSLEER. The CDR3 loop reads CASSQDFNSGNTIYF. The CDR3 nucleotides read TGCGCCAGCAGCCAGGACTTCAACTCTGGAAACACCATATATTTT.

The chain employs TRBV11-3 and TRBJ1-1, with 7 bases lining up with TRBD1. The CDR3 consists of 18 residues. The J segment lost 4 bases and the V segment lost 4 bases, leaving 18 bases of the junction unmatched. Germline V CDR1 and CDR2: SGHNT, YENEEA. CDR3 DNA sequence: TGTGCCAGCAGCTCCTACCTTCTGGGGGTCAGGGGGAGCACTGAAGCTTTCTTT. Protein: CASSSYLLGVRGSTEAFF.

This chain joins TRBV19 and TRBJ1-1; TRBD1 aligns across 7 bases. CDR1 and CDR2 (germline): LNHDA, SQIVND (reference sequence). Trimming removed 6 bases from V and 1 base from J; junction bases left unmatched: 5. This CDR3 is built from 14 residues. The CDR3 DNA reads TGTGCCAGTAGAACGGACAGGACGAACACTGAAGCTTTCTTT. As protein: CASRTDRTNTEAFF.

The chain links TRBV6-2 or TRBV6-3 to TRBJ1-5; D not resolved. The germline gives CDR1 MNHEY, CDR2 SVGEGT. Trimming took 1 base from V and 1 from J, leaving 8 bases between them. The CDR3 runs to 15 residues. Here the CDR3 reads CASSYYGASNQPQHF. CDR3 nucleotide sequence: TGTGCCAGCAGTTACTACGGAGCGAGCAATCAGCCCCAGCATTTT.

The chain recombines TRBV24-1 with TRBJ2-1, with 9 bases fitting TRBD2. The CDR3 consists of 19 residues. Germline V gene sequence: CDR1 KGHDR, CDR2 SFDVKD. The trim removed 5 bases at V and 0 bases at J, leaving 13 bases unmatched. The CDR3 DNA sequence: TGTGCCACCAGTGGAATCGCTAGCGGGGATACAAGCTCCTACAATGAGCAGTTCTTC. Translation gives CATSGIASGDTSSYNEQFF.

The chain has TRBV24-1 and TRBJ2-3, with D tentatively TRBD1 (5 bases). Germline CDR1 KGHDR, CDR2 SFDVKD. Trimming shortened V by 3 bases and J by 3 bases, and 24 bases separated the two germline ends. The CDR3 runs to 19 residues. The CDR3 spells CATSDNRRQTASRTDTQYF. DNA of the CDR3: TGTGCCACCAGTGATAACCGACGGCAGACAGCCTCCCGAACAGATACGCAGTATTTT.